The source of this T cell receptor (beta chain) is a study of blood T cell repertoires in COVID-19. Background on the study: The cDNA or gDNA used as material had been derived from T cells, B-cell-depleted T cells, or PBMCs.

Repertoires were generated with immunoSEQ multiplex PCR, while TCRdb's copy carries only in-frame clones and drops some. The top ten hold around 1.5% of the sample, which has approximately 150,000 clones, roughly 87% seen once. This clone has more than one count but fewer than ten. The length of the CDR3 is 14 residues. Germline CDR1 reads SGHTA; CDR2 reads FQGNSA. Trimming took 2 bases from V and 3 from J, leaving 8 bases between them. The clonotype comes from a human donor in a cohort sampled during active COVID-19. The chain uses TRBV7-2 and TRBJ1-3, with a possible D match to TRBD1 (5 bases). Material: peripheral blood. The chain's CDR3 is CASSLSGFGNTIYF. The DNA of the CDR3 is TGTGCCAGCAGCTTATCAGGGTTTGGAAACACCATATATTTT.